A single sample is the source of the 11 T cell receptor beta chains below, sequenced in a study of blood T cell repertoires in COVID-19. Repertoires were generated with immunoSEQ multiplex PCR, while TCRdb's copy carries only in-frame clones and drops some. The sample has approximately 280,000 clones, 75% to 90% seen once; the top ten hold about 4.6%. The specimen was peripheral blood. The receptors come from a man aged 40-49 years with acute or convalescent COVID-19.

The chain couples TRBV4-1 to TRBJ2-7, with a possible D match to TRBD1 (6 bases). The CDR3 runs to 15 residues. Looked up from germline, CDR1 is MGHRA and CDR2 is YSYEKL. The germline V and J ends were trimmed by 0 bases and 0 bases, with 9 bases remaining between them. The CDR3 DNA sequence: TGCGCCAGCAGCCAAGATAGGGGGATCTCCTACGAGCAGTACTTC. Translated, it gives CASSQDRGISYEQYF.

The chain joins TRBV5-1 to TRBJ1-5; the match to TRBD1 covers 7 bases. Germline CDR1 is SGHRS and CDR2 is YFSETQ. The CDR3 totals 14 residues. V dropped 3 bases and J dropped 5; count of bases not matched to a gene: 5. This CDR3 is CASSSGQSDQPQHF. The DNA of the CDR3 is TGCGCCAGCAGCTCGGGACAGAGTGATCAGCCCCAGCATTTT.

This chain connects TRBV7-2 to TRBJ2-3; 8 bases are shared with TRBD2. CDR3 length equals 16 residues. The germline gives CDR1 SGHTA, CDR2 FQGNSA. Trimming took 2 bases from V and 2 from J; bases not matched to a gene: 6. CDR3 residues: CASSLNGAGVTDTQYF. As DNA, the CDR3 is TGTGCCAGCAGCTTAAACGGAGCGGGGGTCACAGATACGCAGTATTTT.

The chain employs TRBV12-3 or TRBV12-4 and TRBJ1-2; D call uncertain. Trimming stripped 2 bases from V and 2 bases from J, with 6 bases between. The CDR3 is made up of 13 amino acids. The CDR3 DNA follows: TGTGCCAGCAGTTTAACCGGGAACTATGGCTACACCTTC. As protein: CASSLTGNYGYTF.

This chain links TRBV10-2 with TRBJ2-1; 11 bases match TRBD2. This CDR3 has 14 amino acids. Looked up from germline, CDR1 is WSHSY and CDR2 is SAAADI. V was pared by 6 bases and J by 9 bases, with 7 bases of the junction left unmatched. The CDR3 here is CASRVAGGFGEQFF. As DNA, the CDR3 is TGCGCCAGCAGAGTAGCGGGGGGGTTTGGTGAGCAGTTCTTC.

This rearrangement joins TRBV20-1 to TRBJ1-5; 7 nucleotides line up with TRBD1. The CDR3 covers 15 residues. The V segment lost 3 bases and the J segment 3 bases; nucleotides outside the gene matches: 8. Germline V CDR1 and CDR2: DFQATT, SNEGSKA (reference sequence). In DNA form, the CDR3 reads TGCAGTGCTAGTATGGACAGGCGTTTCAATCAGCCCCAGCATTTT. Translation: CSASMDRRFNQPQHF.

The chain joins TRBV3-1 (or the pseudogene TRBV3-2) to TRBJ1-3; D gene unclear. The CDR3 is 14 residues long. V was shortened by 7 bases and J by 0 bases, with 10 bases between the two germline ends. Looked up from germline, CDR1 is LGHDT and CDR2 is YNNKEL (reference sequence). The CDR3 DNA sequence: TGTGCCAGCAACACACCCAGCTCTGGAAACACCATATATTTT. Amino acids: CASNTPSSGNTIYF.

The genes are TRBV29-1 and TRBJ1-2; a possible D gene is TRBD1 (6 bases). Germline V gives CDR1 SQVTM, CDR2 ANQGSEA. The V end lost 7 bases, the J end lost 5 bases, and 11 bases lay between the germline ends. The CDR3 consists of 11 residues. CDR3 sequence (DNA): TGCAGCGCCAGGACAGAGTATGGCTACACCTTC. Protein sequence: CSARTEYGYTF.

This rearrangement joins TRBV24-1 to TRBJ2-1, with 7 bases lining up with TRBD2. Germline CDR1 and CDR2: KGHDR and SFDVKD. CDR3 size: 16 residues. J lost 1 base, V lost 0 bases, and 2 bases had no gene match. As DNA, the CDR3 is TGTGCCACCAGTGATTTGCAAGCGGGATCCTACAATGAGCAGTTCTTC. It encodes CATSDLQAGSYNEQFF.

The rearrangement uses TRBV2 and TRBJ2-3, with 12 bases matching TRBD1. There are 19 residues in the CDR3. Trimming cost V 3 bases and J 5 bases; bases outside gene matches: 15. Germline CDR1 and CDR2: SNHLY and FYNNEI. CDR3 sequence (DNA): TGTGCCAGCAGTGAGGGGACAGGGGGCGCGTGGTTGGACCAAGATACGCAGTATTTT. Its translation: CASSEGTGGAWLDQDTQYF.

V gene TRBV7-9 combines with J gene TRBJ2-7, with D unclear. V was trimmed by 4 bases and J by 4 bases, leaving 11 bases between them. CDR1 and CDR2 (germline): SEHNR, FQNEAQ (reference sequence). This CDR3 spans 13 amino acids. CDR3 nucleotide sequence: TGTGCCAGCAGCTCGACATTTGGTTACGAGCAGTACTTC. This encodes CASSSTFGYEQYF.